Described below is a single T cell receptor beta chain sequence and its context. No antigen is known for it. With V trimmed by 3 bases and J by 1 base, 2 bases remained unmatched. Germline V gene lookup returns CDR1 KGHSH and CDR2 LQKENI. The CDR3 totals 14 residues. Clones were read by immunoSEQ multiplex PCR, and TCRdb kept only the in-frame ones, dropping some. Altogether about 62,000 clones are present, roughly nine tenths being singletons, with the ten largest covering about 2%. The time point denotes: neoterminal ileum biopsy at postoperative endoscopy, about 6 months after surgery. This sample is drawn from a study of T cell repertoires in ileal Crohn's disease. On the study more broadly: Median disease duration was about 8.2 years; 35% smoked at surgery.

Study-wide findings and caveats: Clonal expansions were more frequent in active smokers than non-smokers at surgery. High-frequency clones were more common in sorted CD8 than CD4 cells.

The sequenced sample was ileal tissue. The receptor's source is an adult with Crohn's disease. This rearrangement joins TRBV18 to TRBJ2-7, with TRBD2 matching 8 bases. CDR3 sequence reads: CASSPGGGSYEQYV. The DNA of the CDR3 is TGTGCCAGCTCACCGGGCGGGGGGTCCTACGAGCAGTACGTC.